The TCR beta chain under discussion was sequenced for a study of identical twins. The CDR3 covers 15 residues. CDR1 is LNHNV and CDR2 is YYDKDF in the germline V gene (reference sequence). V lost 3 bases to trimming and J lost 7 bases; unmatched junction nucleotides: 7. Every sampled donor was Caucasian and healthy. TCRdb called the 5' RACE reads again in MiXCR, with one record for every CDR3 protein. The sample carries under 250,000 distinct CDR3 sequences, approximately 8.3% recorded once. This clonotype came up many times. This sample also appeared in a second study, on yellow fever vaccine responses in identical twins.

This clonotype was sampled from a woman younger than 30 in good health. This chain links TRBV15 with TRBJ2-3, with 10 bases fitting TRBD2. Sequenced sample: memory (CD45RO+) T cells sorted from blood. The CDR3 protein is CATSRPSGGGYTQYF. The CDR3 DNA reads as TGTGCCACCAGCAGGCCTAGCGGGGGCGGTTATACGCAGTATTTT.